The 21 T cell receptor beta chains below all came from one sample that was sequenced in a study of blood T cell repertoires in COVID-19. Only in-frame clones appear in the TCRdb table, and some are missing; sequencing was by immunoSEQ multiplex PCR. Among around 190,000 clones listed, 65% to 90% were seen once. Sequencing input: peripheral blood. These receptors all come from a human donor in a cohort sampled during active COVID-19.

The chain carries TRBV5-3 and TRBJ1-3; TRBD1 matches 8 bases. TRBV5-3 is an open reading frame, and its role is uncertain. The V gene end was trimmed by 2 bases and the J gene end by 5 bases; junction bases not matched to a gene: 6. CDR3 length: 15 amino acids. DNA for the CDR3: TGTGCCAGAAGCTTACAGGGGGAAATTCGAAACACCATATATTTT. Translated: CARSLQGEIRNTIYF.

This chain uses TRBV5-1 with TRBJ1-4; D might be TRBD1 (6 bases). CDR1 is SGHRS and CDR2 is YFSETQ in the germline V gene. V lost 4 bases and J lost 5, with 15 bases in between. The CDR3 is 15 residues long. For the CDR3, the DNA is TGCGCCAGCAGCCTCCCAGGGGCCGGAAATGAAAAACTGTTTTTT. This codes for CASSLPGAGNEKLFF.

V and J are TRBV19 and TRBJ2-2, with TRBD1 matching over 7 bases. This CDR3 spans 13 amino acids. Looked up from germline, CDR1 is LNHDA and CDR2 is SQIVND (reference sequence). The ends lost 6 bases at V and 6 bases at J; junction bases unmatched: 4. CDR3 in DNA: TGTGCCAGTAGGGGACAGAGACCCGGGGAGCTGTTTTTT. Its translation is CASRGQRPGELFF.

The chain has TRBV30 and TRBJ2-7; the match to TRBD2 covers 12 bases. J lost 4 bases, V lost 3 bases, and 13 bases had no gene match. The CDR3 length is 17 residues. CDR1 and CDR2 from the germline V gene are GTSNPN and SVGIG (reference sequence). This CDR3 is CAWRNLAGGPWVYEQYF. In DNA, the CDR3 is TGTGCCTGGAGGAATCTAGCGGGAGGGCCGTGGGTGTACGAGCAGTACTTC.

The chain links TRBV30 to TRBJ2-2; 9 bases match TRBD2. J was trimmed by 6 bases and V by 3 bases; bases with no gene match: 8. CDR1 GTSNPN and CDR2 SVGIG come from the germline V gene (reference sequence). This CDR3 is 15 amino acids long. The CDR3 sequence is CAWSVIGTSSGELFF. In DNA, the CDR3 is TGTGCCTGGAGCGTCATTGGGACTAGCTCCGGGGAGCTGTTTTTT.

The chain links TRBV27 to TRBJ2-1, with 10 bases identical to TRBD2. Trimming removed 5 bases from V and 6 bases from J; junction bases left unmatched: 16. This CDR3 is built from 18 residues. Germline loops: CDR1 MNHEY, CDR2 SMNVEV (reference sequence). DNA of the CDR3: TGTGCCAGCAGTACCCAGCTCCTAGCGGGAGTTTTCCGCAATGAGCAGTTCTTC. Its translation is CASSTQLLAGVFRNEQFF.

The genes are TRBV7-9 and TRBJ1-2; D perhaps matches TRBD1 (6 bases). This CDR3 has 12 residues. Trimming pared 5 bases from V and 6 bases from J, leaving 10 bases between. Germline CDR1 SEHNR, CDR2 FQNEAQ (reference sequence). The CDR3 spells CASSLNRDGYTF. The CDR3 DNA is TGTGCCAGCAGCCTAAACAGGGATGGCTACACCTTC.

CDR3: CATGGGTSSYEQYF. The CDR3 DNA sequence: TGTGCCACCGGGGGGGGTACTAGCTCCTACGAGCAGTACTTC. This rearrangement joins TRBV7-9 to TRBJ2-7; 8 bases are shared with TRBD2. From germline, CDR1 is SEHNR and CDR2 FQNEAQ (reference sequence). The CDR3 runs 14 residues. V lost 10 bases to trimming and J lost 0 bases; unmatched junction nucleotides: 8.

CDR3 protein: CASSPAVAGNNSPLHF. In DNA form, the CDR3 reads TGTGCCAGCTCACCCGCCGTGGCAGGGAATAATTCACCCCTCCACTTT. This chain links TRBV18 with TRBJ1-6; weak D call: TRBD1 (5 bases). The germline V gene encodes CDR1 KGHSH and CDR2 LQKENI. The CDR3 spans 16 residues. V was cut by 3 bases and J by 5 bases, with 14 bases left in between.

This clone was detected only a few times. The chain is built from TRBV2 and TRBJ1-6; D possibly corresponds to TRBD1 (5 bases). The CDR3 covers 15 residues. Trimming took 5 bases from V and 9 from J, leaving 17 bases between them. From germline, CDR1 is SNHLY and CDR2 FYNNEI. The CDR3 nucleotides read TGTGCCAGCAGTCCGACTTTGCTTGGGGCTTCACCCCTCCACTTT. As protein: CASSPTLLGASPLHF.

This clone was observed a handful of times. V is TRBV2 and J is TRBJ2-7, with 9 bases fitting TRBD1. V was clipped by 10 bases and J by 1 base; unmatched bases: 8. The CDR3 runs 14 residues. Germline V lookup: CDR1 SNHLY, CDR2 FYNNEI. The CDR3 DNA reads as TGTGCCACCCACCGGGACAGGGTTTCCTACGAGCAGTACTTC. Translated, it gives CATHRDRVSYEQYF. The full variable domain, with the rest looked up from reference TRBV2 and TRBJ2-7, is EPEVTQTPSHQVTQMGQEVILRCVPISNHLYFYWYRQILGQKVEFLVSFYNNEISEKSEIFDDQFSVERPDGSNFTLKIRSTKLEDSAMYFCATHRDRVSYEQYFGPGTRLTVT.

This clone has a handful of counts. The chain combines TRBV10-3 with TRBJ1-4; TRBD1 matches 8 bases. V lost 3 bases to trimming and J lost 6 bases; unmatched junction nucleotides: 3. The CDR3 has 14 amino acids. Germline assignment: CDR1 ENHRY and CDR2 SYGVKD. CDR3 nucleotides: TGTGCCATCAGTGACACAGGGGGGTATGAAAAACTGTTTTTT. Its protein is CAISDTGGYEKLFF.

The count of this clone is one. The rearrangement links TRBV27 to TRBJ1-2; weak D call: TRBD1 (6 bases). V lost 0 bases, J lost 6 bases, and 8 bases lay in between. Germline CDR1 is MNHEY and CDR2 is SMNVEV (reference sequence). This CDR3 comprises 13 residues. As DNA, the CDR3 is TGTGCCAGCAGTTTATCCACAGGGAATGGCTACACCTTC. Encoded protein: CASSLSTGNGYTF.

The chain has TRBV7-9 and TRBJ2-2, with 11 bases that match TRBD2. Germline values: CDR1 SEHNR, CDR2 FQNEAQ (reference sequence). J was trimmed by 5 bases and V by 5 bases; bases with no gene match: 10. The CDR3 is 17 amino acids. CDR3 bases: TGTGCCAGCAGCAAAAGAGGGACTAGCGGTATGACCGGGGAGCTGTTTTTT. This sequence encodes CASSKRGTSGMTGELFF.

The chain recombines TRBV12-5 with TRBJ2-2, with 7 positions matching TRBD1. The CDR3 runs to 16 residues. Germline V gene data show CDR1 as LGHNT and CDR2 as FRNRAP. Trimming at V came to 5 bases and at J to 3 bases, leaving 9 bases not matched to a gene. CDR3 DNA: TGTGCTAGTGGTCGTACCAGGGGGTCCGACACCGGGGAGCTGTTTTTT. It specifies CASGRTRGSDTGELFF.

The gene calls are TRBV5-1 and TRBJ2-2, with a weak D call TRBD1 (6 bases). The CDR3 spans 16 residues. V was trimmed by 0 bases and J by 6 bases, leaving 15 bases between them. Germline-derived CDR1 and CDR2 are SGHRS and YFSETQ. CDR3 in amino acids: CASSLGTGISAGELFF. Here the CDR3 DNA reads TGCGCCAGCAGCTTGGGTACAGGGATTTCGGCCGGGGAGCTGTTTTTT.

The rearrangement uses TRBV18 and TRBJ2-7; 12 bases fit TRBD1. From germline, CDR1 is KGHSH and CDR2 LQKENI. With V trimmed by 1 base and J by 5 bases, 3 bases remained unmatched. The CDR3 has 15 amino acids. The DNA of the CDR3 is TGTGCCAGCTCACCACAGGGACAGGGGGCCCACGAGCAGTACTTC. Amino acids: CASSPQGQGAHEQYF.

The V call is TRBV12-5, the J call TRBJ1-6; D possibly corresponds to TRBD1 (6 bases). Germline CDR1 reads LGHNT; CDR2 reads FRNRAP. The V end was cut by 0 bases, the J end by 8 bases, with 11 bases between. This CDR3 spans 15 amino acids. For the CDR3, the DNA is TGTGCTAGTGGTTTGGTACTGGGGGGGCATTCACCCCTCCACTTT. As protein: CASGLVLGGHSPLHF.

This chain connects TRBV2 to TRBJ2-7; D is perhaps TRBD2 (5 bases). V lost 6 bases to trimming and J lost 7 bases, with 10 bases between them. Germline assignment: CDR1 SNHLY and CDR2 FYNNEI. CDR3 size: 11 residues. The CDR3 protein is CASSISGEQYF. DNA of the CDR3: TGTGCCAGCAGCATTTCGGGGGAGCAGTACTTC.

The chain combines TRBV28 with TRBJ1-5, with 7 bases that match TRBD1. Germline trimming cut 4 bases from V and 2 bases from J; bases unmatched to any gene: 8. This CDR3 spans 16 amino acids. Germline V gene data show CDR1 as MDHEN and CDR2 as SYDVKM. CDR3 loop: CASSSIRGPGNQPQHF. CDR3 sequence (DNA): TGTGCCAGCAGTTCTATTAGGGGGCCTGGCAATCAGCCCCAGCATTTT.

V gene TRBV15 combines with J gene TRBJ2-5; TRBD1 aligns across 11 bases. The trim removed 4 bases at V and 4 bases at J, leaving 11 bases unmatched. The CDR3 has 17 amino acids. Germline V gene data show CDR1 as LNHNV and CDR2 as YYDKDF (reference sequence). The CDR3 nucleotides read TGTGCCACCAGCAACGGACAGGGGGCGAATGTCGCAGAGACCCAGTACTTC. Translating gives CATSNGQGANVAETQYF. Variable domain in full (rest from reference TRBV15 and TRBJ2-5): DAMVIQNPRYQVTQFGKPVTLSCSQTLNHNVMYWYQQKSSQAPKLLFHYYDKDFNNEADTPDNFQSRRPNTSFCFLDIRSPGLGDTAMYLCATSNGQGANVAETQYFGPGTRLLVL.